This T cell receptor beta chain was obtained from a study of prognosis after radiotherapy for stage I lung cancer (dated by TCRdb to 2020 to 2023). Study-wide context: Between April 2018 and 2019, nineteen patients with stage I NSCLC were enrolled in Nanjing, China. Of the enrolled patients, around 15 had newly diagnosed primary stage I lung tumors, while five had oligometastatic NSCLC following surgical resection of the primary tumor. All patients were regarded as medically inoperable, because of comorbidities in about a dozen patients and refusal of surgery in more than 5 patients. The cohort was made up of 10 to 15 men and a handful of women, with a median age of roughly 79 years and an age range of 53 to 84 years. Tumor histology was squamous cell carcinoma in seven or eight patients and adenocarcinoma in about a dozen. SBRT was given in 3 to 5 fractions with a biologically effective dose of at least 100 Gy, using image-guided IMRT or VMAT. Concurrent therapy was not administered to any patient alongside SBRT. About 20% of the 19 patients developed distant metastases after SBRT, at a median of around seven months; the other 15 showed no significant progression. This study profiled peripheral blood TCR beta repertoires from stage I NSCLC patients before and after stereotactic body radiotherapy and linked the repertoires to distant failure. For each of the 20 or so patients, one blood sample was taken before SBRT and one after, so the study sequenced approximately 38 samples in total.

The investigation overall reported the following: Post-SBRT Shannon entropy and its change from baseline were lower in patients who developed distant metastases; baseline Shannon entropy was not associated with metastases. Whether the expanded TCR clones were tumor-specific was not determined. The study was limited by the small cohort and short follow-up, and independent validation of the study findings is required. After SBRT, the number of unique TCR clones decreased (median around 9,400 before versus around 7,000 after; Wilcoxon paired P=0.011). Differences by metastasis status were reportedly seen in TRBV and TRBJ usage frequencies, involving two V genes at baseline and, after SBRT, under 10 V genes and two J genes. No adjustment for multiple comparisons was applied to any of the reported P values.

All patients had node-negative disease on CT and PET/CT, and none had a history of other malignancies or had previously received chemotherapy or radiotherapy. At each of two time points, about 6 milliliters of peripheral venous blood were collected into EDTA tubes. PBMCs were isolated by Ficoll-Paque Plus density-gradient centrifugation. Immediately after collection, samples were stored at -80 degrees C until analysis. V loses 0 bases, J loses 0 bases, and the germline ends lie 8 bases apart. The CDR3 numbers 15 residues from cysteine through phenylalanine. Of the read, only the CDR3 DNA is kept; its 45 bases are in frame from base 1. For CDR1 and CDR2, the germline V gene lists MNHEY and SVGAGI. Two rounds of multiplex PCR were performed to amplify the TCR beta CDR3 region from genomic DNA. The first PCR round used primers specific to each TRBV and TRBJ gene, with sequences filed in Chinese patent CN105087789A. The second PCR round used universal primers. The Roche High Pure PCR Template Preparation Kit was used to extract genomic DNA from frozen PBMCs. An Illumina HiSeq 3000 was used to sequence the libraries paired-end with 151 bp reads. Per the original workflow: CutAdapt was used to remove raw reads lacking the multiplex PCR primer sequences. PEAR was used to merge high-quality paired reads into contigs. MiXCR assigned TRB V, D and J gene segments to each contig by aligning to reference sequences. To remove sequencing errors, CDR3 sequences were clustered according to base quality and sequence similarity. Diversity was measured as Shannon entropy normalized by the natural log of productive TCR sequence number. Clonality was defined as one minus Shannon entropy divided by the natural log of the number of unique clonotypes. Progression-free survival cut-offs for repertoire metrics were chosen using the Youden index of ROC curves, with analyses run in R 3.5.3. The public reads were reanalyzed by TCRdb: fastp trimming at Q25, MiXCR alignment, in-frame beta chains only. For every CDR3 protein sequence, its rows merge into one entry that carries the most common genes and DNA. It is TCRdb's table, rather than the study itself, that gives the V and J calls and clone size. The sample table lists under 75,000 distinct CDR3 sequences, about 30% of them with a count of one. The top ten hold around 8% of the sample.

This clonotype was seen many times. The antigen this receptor binds is unknown. No base quality information exists; no much larger clone differs at one position. This material consisted of PBMCs, taken before or after stereotactic body radiation therapy (not recorded which). The chain employs TRBV6-5 and TRBJ2-5; the D gene is possibly TRBD1, with 5 bases matching. The sequence derives from a donor over 45 with non-small cell lung cancer. The CDR3 protein is CASSYSGLYQETQYF. The sequence in DNA is TGTGCCAGCAGTTACTCGGGGCTGTACCAAGAGACCCAGTACTTC.